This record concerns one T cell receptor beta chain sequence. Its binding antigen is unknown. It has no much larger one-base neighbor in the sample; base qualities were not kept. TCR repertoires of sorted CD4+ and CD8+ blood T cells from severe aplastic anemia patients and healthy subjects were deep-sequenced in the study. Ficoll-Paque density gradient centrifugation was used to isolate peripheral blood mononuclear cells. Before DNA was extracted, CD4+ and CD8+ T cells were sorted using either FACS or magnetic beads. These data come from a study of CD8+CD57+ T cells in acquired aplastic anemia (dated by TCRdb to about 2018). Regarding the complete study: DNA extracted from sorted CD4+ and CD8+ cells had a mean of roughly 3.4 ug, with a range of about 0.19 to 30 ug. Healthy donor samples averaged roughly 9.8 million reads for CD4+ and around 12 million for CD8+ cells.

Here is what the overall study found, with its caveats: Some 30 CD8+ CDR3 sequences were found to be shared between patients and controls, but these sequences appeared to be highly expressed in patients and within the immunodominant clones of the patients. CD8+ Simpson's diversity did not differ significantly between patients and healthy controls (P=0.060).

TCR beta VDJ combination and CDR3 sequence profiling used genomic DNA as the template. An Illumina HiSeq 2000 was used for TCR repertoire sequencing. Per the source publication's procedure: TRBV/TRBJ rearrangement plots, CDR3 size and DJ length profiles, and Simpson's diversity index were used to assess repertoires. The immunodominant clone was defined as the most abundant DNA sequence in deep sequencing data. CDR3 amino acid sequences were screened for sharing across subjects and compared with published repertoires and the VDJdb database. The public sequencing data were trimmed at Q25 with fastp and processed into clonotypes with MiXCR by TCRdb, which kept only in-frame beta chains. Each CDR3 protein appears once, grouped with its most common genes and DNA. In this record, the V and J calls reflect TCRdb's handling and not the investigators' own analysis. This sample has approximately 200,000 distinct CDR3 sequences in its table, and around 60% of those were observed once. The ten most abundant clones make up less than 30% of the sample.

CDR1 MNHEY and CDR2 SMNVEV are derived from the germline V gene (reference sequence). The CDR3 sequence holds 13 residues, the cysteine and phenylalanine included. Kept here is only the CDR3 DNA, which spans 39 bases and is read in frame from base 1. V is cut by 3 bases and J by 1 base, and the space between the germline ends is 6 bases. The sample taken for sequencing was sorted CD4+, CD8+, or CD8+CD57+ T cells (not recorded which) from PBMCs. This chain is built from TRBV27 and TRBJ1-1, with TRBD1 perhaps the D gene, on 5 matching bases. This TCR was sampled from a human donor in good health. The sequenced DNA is TGTGCCAGCAGTTTCAGGGAGAACACTGAAGCTTTCTTT. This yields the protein CASSFRENTEAFF.